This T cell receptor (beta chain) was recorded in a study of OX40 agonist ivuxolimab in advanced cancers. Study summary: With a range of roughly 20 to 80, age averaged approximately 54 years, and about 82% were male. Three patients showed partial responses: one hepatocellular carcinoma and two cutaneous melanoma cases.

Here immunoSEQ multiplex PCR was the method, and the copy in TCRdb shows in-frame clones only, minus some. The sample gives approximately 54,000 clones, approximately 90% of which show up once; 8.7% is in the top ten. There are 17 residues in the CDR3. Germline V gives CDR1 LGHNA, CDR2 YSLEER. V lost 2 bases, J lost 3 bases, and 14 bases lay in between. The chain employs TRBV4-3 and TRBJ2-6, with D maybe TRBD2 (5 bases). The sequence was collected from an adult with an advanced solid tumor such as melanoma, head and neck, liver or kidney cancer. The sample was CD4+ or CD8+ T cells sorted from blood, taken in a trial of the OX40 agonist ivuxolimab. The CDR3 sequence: CASSQFEGPVGANVLTF. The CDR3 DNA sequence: TGCGCCAGCAGCCAATTTGAGGGCCCCGTTGGGGCCAACGTCCTGACTTTC.